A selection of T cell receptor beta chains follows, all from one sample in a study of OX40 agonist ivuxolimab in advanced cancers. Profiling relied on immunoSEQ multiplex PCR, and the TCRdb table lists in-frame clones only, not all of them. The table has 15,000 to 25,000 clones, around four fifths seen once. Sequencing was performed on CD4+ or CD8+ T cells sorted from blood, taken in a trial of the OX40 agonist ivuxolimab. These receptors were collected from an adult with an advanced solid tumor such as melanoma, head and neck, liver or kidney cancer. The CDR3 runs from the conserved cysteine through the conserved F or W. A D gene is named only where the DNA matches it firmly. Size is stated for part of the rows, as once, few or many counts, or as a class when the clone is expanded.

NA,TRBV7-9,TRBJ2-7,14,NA,CASSLATSQYEQYF,TGTGCCAGCAGCTTAGCTACCAGCCAGTACGAGCAGTACTTC
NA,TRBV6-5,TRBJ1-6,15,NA,CASSRSLRGGSPLHF,TGTGCCAGCAGTCGCAGTTTGAGGGGAGGGTCACCCCTCCACTTT
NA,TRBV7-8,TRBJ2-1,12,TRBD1,CASSGTGLEQFF,TGTGCCAGCAGCGGGACAGGCCTTGAGCAGTTCTTC
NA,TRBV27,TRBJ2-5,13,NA,CASSSGTGETQYF,TGTGCCAGCAGCTCCGGAACAGGAGAGACCCAGTACTTC
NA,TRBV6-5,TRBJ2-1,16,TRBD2,CASSYSRTSGYNEQFF,TGTGCCAGCAGTTACTCCCGGACTAGCGGATACAATGAGCAGTTCTTC
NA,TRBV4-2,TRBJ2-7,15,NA,CASSQDGRVNYEQYF,TGTGCCAGCAGCCAAGATGGCAGGGTGAACTACGAGCAGTACTTC
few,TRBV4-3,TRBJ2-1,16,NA,CASSQEEENSYNEQFF,TGCGCCAGCAGCCAAGAGGAGGAAAACTCCTACAATGAGCAGTTCTTC
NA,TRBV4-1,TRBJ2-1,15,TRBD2,CASSQGAGAYNEQFF,TGCGCCAGCAGCCAAGGAGCGGGGGCGTACAATGAGCAGTTCTTC
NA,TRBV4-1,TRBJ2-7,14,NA,CASSQDWGTYEQYF,TGCGCCAGCAGCCAAGATTGGGGGACCTACGAGCAGTACTTC
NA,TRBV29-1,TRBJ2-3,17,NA,CSVEDRRLAFRTDTQYF,TGCAGCGTTGAAGATCGACGGCTAGCGTTTCGCACAGATACGCAGTATTTT
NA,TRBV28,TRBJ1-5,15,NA,CASSFGSGLNQPQHF,TGTGCCAGCAGTTTCGGGTCAGGACTAAATCAGCCCCAGCATTTT
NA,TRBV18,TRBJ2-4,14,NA,CASSPSGRENIQYF,TGTGCCAGCTCACCTTCAGGCCGCGAAAACATTCAGTACTTC
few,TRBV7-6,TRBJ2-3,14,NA,CASSLRWTTDTQYF,TGTGCCAGCAGCTTAAGGTGGACCACAGATACGCAGTATTTT
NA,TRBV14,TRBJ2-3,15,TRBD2,CASSGVGDYTDTQYF,TGTGCCAGCAGCGGAGTGGGGGACTACACAGATACGCAGTATTTT
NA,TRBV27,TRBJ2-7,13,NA,CASSVRETYEQYF,TGTGCCAGCTCCGTACGGGAGACCTACGAGCAGTACTTC
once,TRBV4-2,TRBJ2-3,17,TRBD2,CASSQVGLWTSSDTQYF,TGTGCCAGCAGCCAAGTCGGGCTCTGGACTAGTAGCGATACGCAGTATTTT
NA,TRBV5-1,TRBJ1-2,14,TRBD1,CASSEGQSYYGYTF,TGCGCCAGCAGCGAGGGACAGAGTTACTATGGCTACACCTTC
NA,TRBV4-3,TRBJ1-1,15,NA,CASSLDDGANTEAFF,TGCGCCAGCAGCCTTGATGACGGAGCCAACACTGAAGCTTTCTTT
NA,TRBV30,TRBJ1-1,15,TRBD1,CAWSPGQGGDTEAFF,TGTGCCTGGAGTCCCGGACAGGGTGGGGACACTGAAGCTTTCTTT
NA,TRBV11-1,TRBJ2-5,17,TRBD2,CASSLGSTSFAQETQYF,TGTGCCAGCAGCTTAGGGTCGACTAGCTTTGCCCAAGAGACCCAGTACTTC
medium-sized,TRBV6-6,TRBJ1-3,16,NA,CASSYSYELPGNTIYF,TGTGCCAGCAGTTACTCGTATGAGTTGCCGGGAAACACCATATATTTT
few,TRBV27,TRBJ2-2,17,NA,CASSLLGVGANTGELFF,TGTGCCAGCAGTTTATTGGGTGTGGGGGCGAACACCGGGGAGCTGTTTTTT
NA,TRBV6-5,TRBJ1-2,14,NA,CASSYGGSNYGYTF,TGTGCCAGCAGTTACGGGGGCTCAAACTATGGCTACACCTTC
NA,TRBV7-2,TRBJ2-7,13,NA,CASSLAPGGEQYF,TGTGCCAGCAGCTTAGCGCCCGGGGGCGAGCAGTACTTC
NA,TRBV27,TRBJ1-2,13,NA,CASSFGNNYGYTF,TGTGCCAGCAGTTTTGGGAATAACTATGGCTACACCTTC
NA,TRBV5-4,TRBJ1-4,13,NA,CASSPEGEEKLFF,TGTGCCAGCAGCCCGGAAGGGGAAGAAAAACTGTTTTTT
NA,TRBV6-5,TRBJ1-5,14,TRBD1,CASRRTGRNQPQHF,TGTGCCAGCAGACGGACAGGCAGGAATCAGCCCCAGCATTTT